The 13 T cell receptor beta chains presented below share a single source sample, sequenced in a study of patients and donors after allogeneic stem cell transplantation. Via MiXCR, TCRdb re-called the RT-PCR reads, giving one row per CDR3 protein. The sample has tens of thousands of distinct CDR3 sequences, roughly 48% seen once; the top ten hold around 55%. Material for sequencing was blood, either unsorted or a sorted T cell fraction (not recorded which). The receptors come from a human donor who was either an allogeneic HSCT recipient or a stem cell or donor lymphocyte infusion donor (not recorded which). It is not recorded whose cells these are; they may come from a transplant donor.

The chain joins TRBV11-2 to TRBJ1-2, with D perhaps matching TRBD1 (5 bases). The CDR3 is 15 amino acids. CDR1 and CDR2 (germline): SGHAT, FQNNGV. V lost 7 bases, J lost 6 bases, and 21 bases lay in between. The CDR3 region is CASTWGTQQSHGYTF. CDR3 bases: TGTGCCAGCACTTGGGGGACCCAACAGAGCCATGGCTACACCTTC. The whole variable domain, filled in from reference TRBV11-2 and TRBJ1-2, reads EAGVAQSPRYKIIEKRQSVAFWCNPISGHATLYWYQQILGQGPKLLIQFQNNGVVDDSQLPKDRFSAERLKGVDSTLKIQPAKLEDSAVYLCASTWGTQQSHGYTFGSGTRLTVV.

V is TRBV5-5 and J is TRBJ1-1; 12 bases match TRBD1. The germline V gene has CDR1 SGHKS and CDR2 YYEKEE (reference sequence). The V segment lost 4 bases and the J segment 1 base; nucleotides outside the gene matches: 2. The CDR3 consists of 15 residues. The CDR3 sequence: CASSTGQGANTEAFF. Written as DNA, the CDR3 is TGTGCCAGCAGCACGGGACAGGGGGCGAACACTGAAGCTTTCTTT.

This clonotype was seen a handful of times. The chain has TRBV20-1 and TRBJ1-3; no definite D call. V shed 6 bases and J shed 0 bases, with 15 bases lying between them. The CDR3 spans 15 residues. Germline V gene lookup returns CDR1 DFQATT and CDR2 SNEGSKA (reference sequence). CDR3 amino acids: CSAYRVLLSGNTIYF. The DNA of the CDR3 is TGCAGTGCCTACAGAGTCCTTCTCTCTGGAAACACCATATATTTT.

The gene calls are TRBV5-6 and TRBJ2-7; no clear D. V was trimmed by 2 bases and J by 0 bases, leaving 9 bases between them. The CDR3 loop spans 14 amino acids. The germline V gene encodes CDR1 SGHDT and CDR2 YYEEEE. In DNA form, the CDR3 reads TGTGCCAGCAGCTTATTGACGGTCTCCTACGAGCAGTACTTC. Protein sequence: CASSLLTVSYEQYF.

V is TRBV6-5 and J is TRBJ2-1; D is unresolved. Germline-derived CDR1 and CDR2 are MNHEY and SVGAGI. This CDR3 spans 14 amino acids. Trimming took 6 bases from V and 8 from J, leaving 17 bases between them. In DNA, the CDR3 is TGTGCCAGCAGCTTACTCAATGATCTCGATGAGCAGTTCTTC. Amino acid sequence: CASSLLNDLDEQFF.

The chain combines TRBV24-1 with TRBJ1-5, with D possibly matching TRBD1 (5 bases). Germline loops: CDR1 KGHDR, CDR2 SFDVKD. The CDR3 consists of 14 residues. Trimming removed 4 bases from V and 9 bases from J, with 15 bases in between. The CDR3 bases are TGTGCCACCAGTGACGGGGGACGGAGCTGGCCCCAGCATTTT. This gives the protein CATSDGGRSWPQHF.

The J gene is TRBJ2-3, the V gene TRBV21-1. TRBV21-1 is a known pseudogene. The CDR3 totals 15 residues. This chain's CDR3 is CASSKLDGCTDTQYF. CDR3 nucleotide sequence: TGTGCCAGCAGCAAACTGGACGGTTGCACAGATACGCAGTATTTT.

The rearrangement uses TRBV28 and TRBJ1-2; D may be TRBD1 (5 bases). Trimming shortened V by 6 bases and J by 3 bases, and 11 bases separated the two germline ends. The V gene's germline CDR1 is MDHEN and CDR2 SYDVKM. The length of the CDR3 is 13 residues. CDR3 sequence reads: CASSPQGHYGYTF. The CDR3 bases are TGTGCCAGCAGCCCTCAGGGCCACTATGGCTACACCTTC.

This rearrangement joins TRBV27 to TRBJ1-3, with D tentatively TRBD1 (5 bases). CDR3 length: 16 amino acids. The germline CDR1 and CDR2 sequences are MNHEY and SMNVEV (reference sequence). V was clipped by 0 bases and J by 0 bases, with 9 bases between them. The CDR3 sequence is CASSLSYDSSGNTIYF. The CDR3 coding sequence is TGTGCCAGCAGTTTATCGTATGACAGCTCTGGAAACACCATATATTTT.

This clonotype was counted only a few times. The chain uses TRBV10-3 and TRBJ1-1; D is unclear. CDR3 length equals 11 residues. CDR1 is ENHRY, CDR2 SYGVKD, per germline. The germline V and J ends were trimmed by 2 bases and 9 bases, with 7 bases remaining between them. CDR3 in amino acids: CAISELGKAFF. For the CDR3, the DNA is TGTGCCATCAGTGAGCTCGGCAAAGCTTTCTTT.

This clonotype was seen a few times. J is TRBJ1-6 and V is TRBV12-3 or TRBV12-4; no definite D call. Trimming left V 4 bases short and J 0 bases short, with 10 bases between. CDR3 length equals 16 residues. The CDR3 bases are TGTGCCAGCAGTTCTCCCGGGAGCTCCTATAATTCACCCCTCCACTTT. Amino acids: CASSSPGSSYNSPLHF.

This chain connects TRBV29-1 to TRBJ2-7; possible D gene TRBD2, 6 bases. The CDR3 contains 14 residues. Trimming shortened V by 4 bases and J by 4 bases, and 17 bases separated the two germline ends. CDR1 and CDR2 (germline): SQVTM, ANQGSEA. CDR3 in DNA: TGCAGCGTTGGGCCACGCGGGGCCCAATACGAGCAGTACTTC. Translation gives CSVGPRGAQYEQYF.

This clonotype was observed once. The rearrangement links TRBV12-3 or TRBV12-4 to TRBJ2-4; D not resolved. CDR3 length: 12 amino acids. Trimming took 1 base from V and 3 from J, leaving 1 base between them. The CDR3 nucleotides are TGTGCCAGCAGTTTAGACAAAAACATTCAGTACTTC. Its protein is CASSLDKNIQYF.